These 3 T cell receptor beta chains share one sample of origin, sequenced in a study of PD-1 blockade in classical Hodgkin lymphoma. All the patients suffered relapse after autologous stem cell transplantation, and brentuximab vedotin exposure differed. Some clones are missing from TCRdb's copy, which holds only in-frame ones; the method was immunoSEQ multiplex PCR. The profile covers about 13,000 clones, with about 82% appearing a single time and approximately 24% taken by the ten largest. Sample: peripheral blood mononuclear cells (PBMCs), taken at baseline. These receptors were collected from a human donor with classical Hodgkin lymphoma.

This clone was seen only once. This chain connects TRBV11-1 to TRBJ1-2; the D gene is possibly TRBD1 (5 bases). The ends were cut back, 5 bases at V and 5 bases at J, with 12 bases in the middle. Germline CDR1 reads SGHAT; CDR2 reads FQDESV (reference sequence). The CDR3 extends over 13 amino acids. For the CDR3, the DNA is TGTGCCAGCAGCATAAGCACAGGATATGGCTACACCTTC. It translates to CASSISTGYGYTF.

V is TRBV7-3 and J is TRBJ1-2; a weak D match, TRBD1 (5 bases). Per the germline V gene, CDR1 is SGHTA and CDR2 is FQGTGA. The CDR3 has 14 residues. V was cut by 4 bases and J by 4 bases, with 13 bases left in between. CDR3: CASSSGTSPYGYTF. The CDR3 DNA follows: TGTGCCAGCAGCTCGGGGACCTCCCCCTATGGCTACACCTTC. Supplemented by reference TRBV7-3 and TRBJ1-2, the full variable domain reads GAGVSQTPSNKVTEKGKYVELRCDPISGHTALYWYRQSLGQGPEFLIYFQGTGAADDSGLPNDRFFAVRPEGSVSTLKIQRTERGDSAVYLCASSSGTSPYGYTFGSGTRLTVV.

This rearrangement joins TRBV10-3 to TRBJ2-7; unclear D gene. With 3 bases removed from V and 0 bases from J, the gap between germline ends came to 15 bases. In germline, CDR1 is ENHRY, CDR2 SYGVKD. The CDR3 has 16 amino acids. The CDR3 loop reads CAISDRSRKHSYEQYF. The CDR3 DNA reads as TGTGCCATCAGTGACAGGTCTCGAAAACACTCCTACGAGCAGTACTTC.